What follows is one TCR beta chain and its context. The data originate from a study of T cell changes during pregnancy in multiple sclerosis. Assay: immunoSEQ multiplex PCR; the TCRdb copy retains only in-frame clones and omits some. The sample records 60,000 to 65,000 clones, roughly 90% being singletons. V gave up 4 bases and J gave up 5 bases, with 18 bases separating them. Germline V gene lookup returns CDR1 MNHEY and CDR2 SMNVEV (reference sequence). CDR3 length: 15 amino acids. The sample in question was peripheral blood, obtained in the second trimester of pregnancy. The sequence came from a female donor in good health, enrolled as a control in a pregnancy study. The rearrangement joins TRBV27 to TRBJ2-7, with a tentative D call TRBD2 (6 bases). The CDR3: CASSSLVGEAHEQYF. The CDR3 region has the DNA TGTGCCAGCAGTTCTTTGGTGGGGGAGGCACACGAGCAGTACTTC.